This T cell receptor (beta chain) was retrieved from a study of CD8+ T cells in alopecia areata. V was clipped by 5 bases and J by 1 base, with 6 bases between them. The CDR3 covers 12 residues. Germline lookup yields CDR1 MGHDK and CDR2 SYGVNS. Extraction and reverse transcription of RNA yielded cDNA as the sequencing template. Method: immunoSEQ multiplex PCR; TCRdb's copy keeps in-frame clones and lacks some. The sample lists some 110,000 clones; about 60% were seen once. Regarding treatment: oral pan-JAK inhibitor, 5-10 mg twice daily. Lesional scalp punch biopsies and peripheral blood came from alopecia areata patients.

The specimen was CD8+ T cells sorted from blood, collected at week 24, from a patient treated with tofacitinib. V and J are TRBV25-1 and TRBJ2-7, with D hard to call. The receptor comes from a human donor with alopecia areata. As DNA, the CDR3 is TGTGCCAGCAGTTTAGGTTCCTACGAGCAGTACTTC. This encodes CASSLGSYEQYF.